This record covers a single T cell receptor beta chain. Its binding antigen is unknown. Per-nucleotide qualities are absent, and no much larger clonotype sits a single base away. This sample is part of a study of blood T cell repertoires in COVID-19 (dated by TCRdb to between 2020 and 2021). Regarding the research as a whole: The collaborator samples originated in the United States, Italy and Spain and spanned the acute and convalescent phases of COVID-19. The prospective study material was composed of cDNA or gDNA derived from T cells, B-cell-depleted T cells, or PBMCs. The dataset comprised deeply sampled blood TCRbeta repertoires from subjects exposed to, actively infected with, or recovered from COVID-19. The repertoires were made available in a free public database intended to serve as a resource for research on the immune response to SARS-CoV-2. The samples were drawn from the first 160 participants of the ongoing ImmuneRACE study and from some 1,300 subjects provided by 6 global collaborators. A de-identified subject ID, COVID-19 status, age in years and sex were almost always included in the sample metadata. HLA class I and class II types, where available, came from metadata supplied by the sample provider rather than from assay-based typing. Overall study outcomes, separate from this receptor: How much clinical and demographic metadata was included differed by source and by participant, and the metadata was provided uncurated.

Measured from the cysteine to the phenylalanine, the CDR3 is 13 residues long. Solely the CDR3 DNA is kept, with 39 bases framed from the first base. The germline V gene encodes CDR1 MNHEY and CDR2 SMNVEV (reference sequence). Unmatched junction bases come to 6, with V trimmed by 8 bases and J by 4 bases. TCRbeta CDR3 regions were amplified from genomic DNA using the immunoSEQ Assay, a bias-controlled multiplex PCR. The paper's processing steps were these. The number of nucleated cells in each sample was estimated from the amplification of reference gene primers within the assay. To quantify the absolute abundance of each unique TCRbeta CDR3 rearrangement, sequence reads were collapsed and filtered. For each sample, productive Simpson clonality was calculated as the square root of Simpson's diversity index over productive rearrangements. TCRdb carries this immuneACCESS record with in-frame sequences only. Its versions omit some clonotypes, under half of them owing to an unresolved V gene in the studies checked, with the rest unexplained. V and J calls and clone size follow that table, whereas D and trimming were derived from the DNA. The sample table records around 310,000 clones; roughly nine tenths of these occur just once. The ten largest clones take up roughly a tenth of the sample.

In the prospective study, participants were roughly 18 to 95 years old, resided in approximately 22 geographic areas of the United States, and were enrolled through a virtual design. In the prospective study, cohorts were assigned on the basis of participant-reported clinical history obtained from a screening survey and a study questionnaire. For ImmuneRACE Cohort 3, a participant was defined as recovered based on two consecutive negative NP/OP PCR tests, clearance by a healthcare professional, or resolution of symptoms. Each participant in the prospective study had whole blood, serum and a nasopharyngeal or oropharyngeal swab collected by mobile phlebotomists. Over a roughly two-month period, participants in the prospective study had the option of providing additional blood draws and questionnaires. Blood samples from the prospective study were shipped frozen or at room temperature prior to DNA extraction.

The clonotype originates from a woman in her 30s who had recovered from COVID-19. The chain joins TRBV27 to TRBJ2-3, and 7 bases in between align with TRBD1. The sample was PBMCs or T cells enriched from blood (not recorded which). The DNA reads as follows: TGTGCCAGCGGAACAGGGGTTGCAGATACGCAGTATTTT. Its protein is CASGTGVADTQYF.